One sample yielded the 10 T cell receptor beta chains listed below, sequenced in a study of shared clonotypes between healthy human individuals. The repertoire was sequenced with immunoSEQ multiplex PCR; TCRdb's copy has only in-frame clones and lacks some. The repertoire holds more than 2 million clones, with around 95% as singletons. Sequenced sample: naive CD4+ T cells sorted from blood. Subset defined: CD45RA+ positively selected. These receptors originate from a man aged 18-30 years in good health.

The chain couples TRBV10-3 to TRBJ2-2; a possible D gene is TRBD2 (6 bases). Trimming stripped 6 bases from V and 4 bases from J, with 15 bases between. CDR1 and CDR2 from the germline V gene are ENHRY and SYGVKD. CDR3 size: 15 residues. Here the CDR3 DNA reads TGTGCCATCAGGGGGGGAGGCGCGGGCACCGGGGAGCTGTTTTTT. This encodes CAIRGGGAGTGELFF.

This clone came up once. This chain joins TRBV6-5 and TRBJ2-3; either TRBD1 or TRBD2 may supply D (5 bases each). The germline V and J ends were trimmed by 6 bases and 6 bases, with 13 bases remaining between them. In germline, CDR1 is MNHEY, CDR2 SVGAGI. The CDR3 totals 13 residues. The chain's CDR3 is CASRRGKGDTQYF. DNA for the CDR3: TGTGCCAGCAGGAGGGGAAAAGGGGATACGCAGTATTTT.

For this clone: Different DNA sequences within this sample yield the same CDR3. The chain has TRBV30 and TRBJ2-3, with a tentative D call TRBD1 (6 bases). The V gene's germline CDR1 is GTSNPN and CDR2 SVGIG (reference sequence). CDR3 size: 14 residues. V lost 0 bases to trimming and J lost 0 bases, with 7 bases between them. CDR3 nucleotide sequence: TGTGCCTGGAGTGTAAGGGGGAGCACAGATACGCAGTATTTT. As protein: CAWSVRGSTDTQYF.

This chain connects TRBV27 to TRBJ1-4; D is ambiguous. The CDR3 totals 13 residues. Trimming left V 6 bases short and J 8 bases short, with 13 bases between. Germline CDR1 and CDR2: MNHEY and SMNVEV (reference sequence). The CDR3 is CASSNLGGEKLFF. CDR3 coding DNA: TGTGCCAGCAGCAACCTCGGTGGGGAAAAACTGTTTTTT.

Comment on this clone: Other DNA variants within this sample encode the same CDR3. The rearrangement joins TRBV29-1 to TRBJ2-3; 8 bases are shared with TRBD2. The V and J ends lost 4 bases and 1 base, in that order; junction bases with no gene match: 1. The CDR3 spans 13 residues. Looked up from germline, CDR1 is SQVTM and CDR2 is ANQGSEA. The CDR3 reads CSVVSGGTDTQYF. The CDR3 region has the DNA TGCAGCGTTGTTAGCGGGGGCACAGATACGCAGTATTTT.

This chain uses TRBV4-1 with TRBJ2-7; 8 bases align to TRBD1. With V trimmed by 3 bases and J by 3 bases, 7 bases remained unmatched. This CDR3 is built from 15 residues. From germline, CDR1 is MGHRA and CDR2 YSYEKL. CDR3 sequence (DNA): TGCGCCAGCAGCCATCCCGGGACAGGCGTCTACGAGCAGTACTTC. Translation gives CASSHPGTGVYEQYF.

The chain links TRBV6-5 to TRBJ1-2; TRBD1 matches 9 bases. This CDR3 has 14 amino acids. The ends lost 6 bases at V and 7 bases at J; junction bases unmatched: 9. Germline-derived CDR1 and CDR2 are MNHEY and SVGAGI. The CDR3 region is CASSHGTGLRGYTF. For the CDR3, the DNA is TGTGCCAGCAGCCACGGGACAGGGCTTCGTGGCTACACCTTC.

V and J are TRBV6-4 and TRBJ2-3; D is perhaps TRBD1 (6 bases). The CDR3 loop spans 12 amino acids. Germline values: CDR1 MRHNA, CDR2 SNTAGT. V was trimmed by 4 bases and J by 8 bases, leaving 10 bases between them. The CDR3 coding sequence is TGTGCCAGCAGTGCCATAGGGGGTACGCAGTATTTT. It specifies CASSAIGGTQYF.

The gene calls are TRBV10-3 and TRBJ2-3; TRBD2 matches 8 bases. CDR1 is ENHRY and CDR2 is SYGVKD in the germline V gene. The CDR3 consists of 15 residues. After removal of 5 bases from V and 0 bases from J, the junction contained 4 bases not matched to a gene. The CDR3 spells CAISSSGHSTDTQYF. The CDR3 nucleotides are TGTGCCATCAGTTCTAGCGGGCATAGCACAGATACGCAGTATTTT.

This rearrangement joins TRBV9 to TRBJ2-1; the match to TRBD2 covers 12 bases. The CDR3 consists of 16 residues. The ends lost 4 bases at V and 4 bases at J; junction bases unmatched: 6. Per germline, CDR1 SGDLS and CDR2 YYNGEE. The CDR3 DNA reads TGTGCCAGCAGCCCACGGACTAGCGGGACATACAATGAGCAGTTCTTC. Its translation: CASSPRTSGTYNEQFF.